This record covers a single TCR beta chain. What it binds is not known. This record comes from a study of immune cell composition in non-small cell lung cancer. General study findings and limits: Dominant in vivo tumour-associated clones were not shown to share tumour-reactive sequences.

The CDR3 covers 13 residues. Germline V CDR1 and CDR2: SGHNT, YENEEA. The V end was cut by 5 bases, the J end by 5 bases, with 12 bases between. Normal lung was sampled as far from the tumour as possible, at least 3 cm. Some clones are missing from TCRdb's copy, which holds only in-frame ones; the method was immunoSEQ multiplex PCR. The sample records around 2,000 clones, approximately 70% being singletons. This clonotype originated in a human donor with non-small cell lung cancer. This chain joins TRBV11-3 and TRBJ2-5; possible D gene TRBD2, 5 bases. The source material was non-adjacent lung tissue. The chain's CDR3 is CASSATSFETQYF. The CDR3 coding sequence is TGTGCCAGCAGCGCCACTAGTTTTGAGACCCAGTACTTC. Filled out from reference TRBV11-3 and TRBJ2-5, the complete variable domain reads EAGVVQSPRYKIIEKKQPVAFWCNPISGHNTLYWYLQNLGQGPELLIRYENEEAVDDSQLPKDRFSAERLKGVDSTLKIQPAELGDSAVYLCASSATSFETQYFGPGTRLLVL.